The rows below give T cell receptor beta chains drawn from one sample of a study of shared clonotypes between healthy human individuals. Clones were sequenced by immunoSEQ multiplex PCR, and TCRdb holds only the in-frame ones, with some missing. The sample comprises 2 million to 2.5 million clones, less than 95% of which are singletons, and around 0.4% rests with the top ten. The material sequenced was naive CD4+ T cells from PBMCs. Every receptor here comes from a man in his late teens or twenties in good health. Some clones in this sample may be carry-over from other donors' samples. The CDR3 runs from the conserved cysteine through the conserved F or W. The D gene is left open where the match is weak.

d_call,v_call,j_call,cdr3_aa
.,TRBV9,TRBJ2-1,CASSVSGTNNEQFF
.,TRBV5-1,TRBJ2-7,CASSGARAYEQYF
.,TRBV28,TRBJ2-7,CASSLRSEQYF
.,TRBV7-9,TRBJ2-1,CASSLGEAGNEQFF
TRBD1,TRBV7-3,TRBJ2-2,CVSSSNRGPTGELFF
.,TRBV11-2,TRBJ1-2,CASSYPGHGYTF
.,TRBV28,TRBJ1-4,CASSLHHGATNEKLFF
.,TRBV28,TRBJ1-3,CASGAQASGNTIYF
TRBD1,TRBV30,TRBJ2-7,CAWNNRGYEQYF
.,TRBV9,TRBJ2-3,CASSVSSLADTQYF
TRBD2,TRBV6-6,TRBJ2-7,CASSMLAGTFYEQYF
TRBD1,TRBV18,TRBJ1-1,CASSPPGTGLNTEAFF
.,TRBV28,TRBJ2-7,CASSLWAGRSGEQYF
.,TRBV7-6,TRBJ1-3,CASSPGPFSGNTIYF
.,TRBV28,TRBJ1-4,CASGRWGTNEKLFF
.,TRBV29-1,TRBJ2-1,CSVEDFRAGGIPGEQFF
TRBD1,TRBV2,TRBJ2-7,CASSPRPTGNEQYF
.,TRBV7-9,TRBJ2-7,CASIPLGMTYEQYF
.,TRBV10-3,TRBJ2-7,CAIAGLGTSYEQYF
TRBD2,TRBV20-1,TRBJ2-5,CSANGGETQYF
TRBD1,TRBV9,TRBJ1-2,CASSAPTGQGSGYTF
.,TRBV7-2,TRBJ2-7,CASSFQVPYEQYF
.,TRBV7-3,TRBJ2-7,CASSQTPYYEQYF
TRBD2,TRBV4-2,TRBJ2-1,CASSSRLAGVAYNEQFF
.,TRBV7-9,TRBJ2-1,CASSLASGVNEQFF
.,TRBV2,TRBJ2-1,CASKIYNEQFF
.,TRBV5-6,TRBJ2-3,CASSLRTDTQYF
TRBD2,TRBV4-2,TRBJ2-1,CASSQDPGGRVYNEQFF
.,TRBV5-1,TRBJ1-5,CASSLPGRMGENRGNQPQHF
.,TRBV14,TRBJ2-5,CASSQNSQETQYF
.,TRBV14,TRBJ1-1,CASSHNTLNTEAFF
.,TRBV5-4,TRBJ2-7,CASSLVGQSEQYF
.,TRBV29-1,TRBJ2-7,CSVVRRLGGEQYF
.,TRBV6-1,TRBJ1-4,CASSEAVDNEKLFF
TRBD1,TRBV27,TRBJ2-2,CASRTGQVGTGELFF
.,TRBV28,TRBJ2-5,CASSPMGETQYF
TRBD1,TRBV9,TRBJ2-2,CASSVAGTGKVGELFF
.,TRBV11-1,TRBJ2-5,CASSYGQIQETQYF
TRBD1,TRBV5-1,TRBJ2-2,CASSPGGFSTGGTGELFF
.,TRBV28,TRBJ1-2,CASSLGALGSSNYGYTF
.,TRBV7-9,TRBJ2-5,CASSVTPRNGETQYF
.,TRBV6-5,TRBJ1-3,CASSYQGFSGNTIYF
TRBD2,TRBV5-6,TRBJ2-7,CASSPQPSGSYEQYF
.,TRBV5-1,TRBJ2-3,CASSFARTAENTDTQYF
.,TRBV5-6,TRBJ2-1,CASSGRRGSYHEQFF
TRBD2,TRBV5-4,TRBJ2-1,CASSRGSSGRKGNEQFF
.,TRBV18,TRBJ1-4,CASSPRGFEKLFF
.,TRBV2,TRBJ2-1,CASTDYNEQFF
TRBD1,TRBV7-9,TRBJ1-2,CASSPARTGAYGYTF
.,TRBV28,TRBJ1-5,CASSFGTPTAVSNQPQHF
.,TRBV18,TRBJ1-1,CASSPTGGDTEAFF
.,TRBV19,TRBJ2-2,CASSPSRRVRELFF